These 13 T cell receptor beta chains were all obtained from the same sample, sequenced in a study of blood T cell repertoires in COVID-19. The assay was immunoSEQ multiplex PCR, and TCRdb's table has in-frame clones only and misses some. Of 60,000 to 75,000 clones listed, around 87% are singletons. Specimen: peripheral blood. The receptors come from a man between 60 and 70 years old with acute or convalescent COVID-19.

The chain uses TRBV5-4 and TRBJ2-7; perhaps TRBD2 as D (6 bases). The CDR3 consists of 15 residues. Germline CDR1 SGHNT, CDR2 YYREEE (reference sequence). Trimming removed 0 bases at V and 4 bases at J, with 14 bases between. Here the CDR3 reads CASSLGAGSRYEQYF. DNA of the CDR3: TGTGCCAGCAGCTTGGGGGCGGGGTCGAGGTACGAGCAGTACTTC. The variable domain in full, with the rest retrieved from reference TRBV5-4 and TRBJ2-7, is ETGVTQSPTHLIKTRGQQVTLRCSSQSGHNTVSWYQQALGQGPQFIFQYYREEENGRGNFPPRFSGLQFPNYSSELNVNALELDDSALYLCASSLGAGSRYEQYFGPGTRLTVT.

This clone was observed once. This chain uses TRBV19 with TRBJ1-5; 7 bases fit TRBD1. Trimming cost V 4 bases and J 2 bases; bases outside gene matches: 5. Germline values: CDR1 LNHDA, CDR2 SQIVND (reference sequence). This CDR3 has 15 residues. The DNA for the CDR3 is TGTGCCAGTAGTAATGGACAGGTTGGCAATCAGCCCCAGCATTTT. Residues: CASSNGQVGNQPQHF.

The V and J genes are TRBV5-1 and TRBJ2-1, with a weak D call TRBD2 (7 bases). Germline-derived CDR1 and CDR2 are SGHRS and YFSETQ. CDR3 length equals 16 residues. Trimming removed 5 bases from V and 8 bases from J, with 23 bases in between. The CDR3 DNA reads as TGCGCCAGCAGTCCGTATTCCCCGGGCGGGGGCCATGAGCAGTTCTTC. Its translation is CASSPYSPGGGHEQFF. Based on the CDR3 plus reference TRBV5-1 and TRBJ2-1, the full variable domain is KAGVTQTPRYLIKTRGQQVTLSCSPISGHRSVSWYQQTPGQGLQFLFEYFSETQRNKGNFPGRFSGRQFSNSRSEMNVSTLELGDSALYLCASSPYSPGGGHEQFFGPGTRLTVL.

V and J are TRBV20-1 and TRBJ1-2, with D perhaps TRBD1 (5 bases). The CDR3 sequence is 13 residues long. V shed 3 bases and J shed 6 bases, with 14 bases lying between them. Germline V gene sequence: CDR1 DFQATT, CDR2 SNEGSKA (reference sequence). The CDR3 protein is CSASIQGKNGYTF. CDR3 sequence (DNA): TGCAGTGCTAGTATTCAGGGAAAAAATGGCTACACCTTC.

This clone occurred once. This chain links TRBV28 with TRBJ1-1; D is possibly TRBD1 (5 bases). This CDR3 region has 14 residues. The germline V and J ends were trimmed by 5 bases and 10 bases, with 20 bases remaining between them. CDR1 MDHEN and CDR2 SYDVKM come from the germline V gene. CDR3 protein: CASSPGSFGQGAFF. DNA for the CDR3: TGTGCCAGCAGTCCAGGGTCGTTCGGGCAGGGAGCTTTCTTT.

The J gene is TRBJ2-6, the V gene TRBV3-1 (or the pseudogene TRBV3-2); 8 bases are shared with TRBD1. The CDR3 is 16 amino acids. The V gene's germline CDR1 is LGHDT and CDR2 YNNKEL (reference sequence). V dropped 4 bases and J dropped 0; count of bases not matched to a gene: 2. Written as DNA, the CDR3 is TGTGCCAGCAGCCTACAGGGGGACTCTGGGGCCAACGTCCTGACTTTC. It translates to CASSLQGDSGANVLTF.

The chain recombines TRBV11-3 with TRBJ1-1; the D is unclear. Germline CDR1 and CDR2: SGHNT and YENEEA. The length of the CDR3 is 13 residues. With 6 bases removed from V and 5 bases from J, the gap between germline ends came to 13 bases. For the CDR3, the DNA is TGTGCCAGCAGTCACGGGGAGCGGACTGAAGCTTTCTTT. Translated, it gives CASSHGERTEAFF.

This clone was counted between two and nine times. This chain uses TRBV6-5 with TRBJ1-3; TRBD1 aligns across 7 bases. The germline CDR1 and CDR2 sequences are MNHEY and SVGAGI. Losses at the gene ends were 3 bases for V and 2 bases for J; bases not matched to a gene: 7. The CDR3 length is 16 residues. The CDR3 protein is CASSYAQGLTGNTIYF. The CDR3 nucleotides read TGTGCCAGCAGTTATGCACAGGGGCTTACTGGAAACACCATATATTTT.

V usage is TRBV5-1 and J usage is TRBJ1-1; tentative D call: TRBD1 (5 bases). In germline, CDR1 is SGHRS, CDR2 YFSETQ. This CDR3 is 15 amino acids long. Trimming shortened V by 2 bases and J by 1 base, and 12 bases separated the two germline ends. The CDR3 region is CASSLGPGGNTEAFF. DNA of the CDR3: TGCGCCAGCAGCTTAGGACCGGGGGGGAACACTGAAGCTTTCTTT.

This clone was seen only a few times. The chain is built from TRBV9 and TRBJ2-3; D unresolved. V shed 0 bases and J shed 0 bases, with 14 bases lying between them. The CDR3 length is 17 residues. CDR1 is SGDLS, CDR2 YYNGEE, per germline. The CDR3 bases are TGTGCCAGCAGCGTAGACCCCGGCGGAACTAGCACAGATACGCAGTATTTT. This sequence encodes CASSVDPGGTSTDTQYF.

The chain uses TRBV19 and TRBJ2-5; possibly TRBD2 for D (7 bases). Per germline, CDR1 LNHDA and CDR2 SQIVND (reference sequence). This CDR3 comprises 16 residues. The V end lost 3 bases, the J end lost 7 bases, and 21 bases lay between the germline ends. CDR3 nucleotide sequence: TGTGCCAGTAGTATCCAGGATAGGGGGGGAAAGGGGACCCAGTACTTC. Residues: CASSIQDRGGKGTQYF.

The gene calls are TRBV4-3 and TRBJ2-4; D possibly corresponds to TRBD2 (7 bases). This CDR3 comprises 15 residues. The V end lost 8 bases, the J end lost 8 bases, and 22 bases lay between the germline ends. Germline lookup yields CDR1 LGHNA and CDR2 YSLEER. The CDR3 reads CASGRRWGGGYIQYF. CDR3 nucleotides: TGCGCCAGCGGGAGGAGATGGGGGGGCGGGTACATTCAGTACTTC.

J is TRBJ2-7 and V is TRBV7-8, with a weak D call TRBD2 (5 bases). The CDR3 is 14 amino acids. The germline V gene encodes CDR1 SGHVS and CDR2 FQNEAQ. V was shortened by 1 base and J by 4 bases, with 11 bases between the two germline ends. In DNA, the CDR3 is TGTGCCAGCAGCTTAGGAAGCGGTCTATACGAGCAGTACTTC. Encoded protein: CASSLGSGLYEQYF.